This is a list of T cell receptor beta chains from one sample in a study of T cell responses to AZD1222 COVID-19 vaccine. The repertoire was sequenced with immunoSEQ multiplex PCR; TCRdb's copy has only in-frame clones and lacks some. The sample shows about 93,000 clones, under 90% of them seen only once. Sequenced material: peripheral blood, taken on day 0 of MenACWY control vaccination. The receptor set was obtained from an adult in good health. Both conserved end residues are part of each CDR3. The D gene is left open where the match is weak. Only some rows state a clone size, as once, few, many or a class for expanded clones.

-,TRBD1,TRBJ1-5,TRBV7-8,18,TGTGCCAGCAGCTACGGACAGGGCCTTCCCGAGAACAATCAGCCCCAGCATTTT,CASSYGQGLPENNQPQHF
-,TRBD1,TRBJ2-5,TRBV6-2/TRBV6-3,13,TGTGCCAGCAGTAGAGGGGGCGAAGAGACCCAGTACTTC,CASSRGGEETQYF
-,-,TRBJ1-6,TRBV12-5,17,TGTGCTAGTGGTTTGGCTTCCGGGACCCTCTTTTATTCACCCCTCCACTTT,CASGLASGTLFYSPLHF
-,-,TRBJ1-2,TRBV5-1,15,TGCGCCAGCCGCCGAACCATCGACAGGCGCTATGGCTACACCTTC,CASRRTIDRRYGYTF
-,-,TRBJ2-7,TRBV11-2,11,TGTGCCAGCAGCTTTAACCACGAGCAGTACTTC,CASSFNHEQYF
-,TRBD2,TRBJ2-2,TRBV7-3,14,TGTGCCAGCAGCAAAGGACTAGCCACCGGGGAGCTGTTTTTT,CASSKGLATGELFF
-,-,TRBJ1-2,TRBV5-8,15,TGTGCCAGCAGCCTGTTCGGGACGGGGCCCTATGGCTACACCTTC,CASSLFGTGPYGYTF
-,-,TRBJ1-1,TRBV5-1,16,TGCGCCAGCAGCTCTCACCCCCGATCGGGGGGCGGGGGAGCTTTCTTT,CASSSHPRSGGGGAFF
-,-,TRBJ1-4,TRBV11-2,16,TGTGCCAGCAGCTTAGATTCAGGGTTCCGGGATGAAAAACTGTTTTTT,CASSLDSGFRDEKLFF
-,-,TRBJ2-7,TRBV5-6,13,TGTGCCAGCAGCTTGGTGGACACATACGAGCAGTACTTC,CASSLVDTYEQYF
-,-,TRBJ1-2,TRBV7-8,14,TGTGCCAGCTCACTGGGGCAGGGCTTACATGGCTACACCTTC,CASSLGQGLHGYTF
-,TRBD1,TRBJ1-4,TRBV28,14,TGTGCCAGCAGTTCCAGGGGGCTTAATGAAAAACTGTTTTTT,CASSSRGLNEKLFF
-,-,TRBJ1-1,TRBV5-1,14,TGCGCCAGCAGCTTGGGACAGGCGAACACTGAAGCTTTCTTT,CASSLGQANTEAFF
-,-,TRBJ2-5,TRBV4-1,16,TGCGCCAGCAGCCAAGATTTGGGACGGATTGGTGGGACCCAGTACTTC,CASSQDLGRIGGTQYF
-,-,TRBJ2-2,TRBV5-4,15,TGTGCCAGCAGCTTGGGGACAGCGAACACCGGGGAGCTGTTTTTT,CASSLGTANTGELFF
-,TRBD1,TRBJ2-7,TRBV19,15,TGTGCCAGTAGTATAACGGGACAGGGGTACTACGAGCAGTACTTC,CASSITGQGYYEQYF
-,TRBD1,TRBJ2-5,TRBV6-5,14,TGTGCCAGCAGCAAGGACAGGGGGCGGTGGACCCAGTACTTC,CASSKDRGRWTQYF
-,-,TRBJ1-5,TRBV28,12,TGTGCCAGCAGTCGCCTTTATCAGCCCCAGCATTTT,CASSRLYQPQHF
-,-,TRBJ1-2,TRBV9,13,TGTGCCAGCAGCGACCGGGACTCCGGTGGCTACACCTTC,CASSDRDSGGYTF
-,-,TRBJ1-1,TRBV27,14,TGTGCCAGCAGTTTCATTAGGGGATCAGGGAAAGCTTTCTTT,CASSFIRGSGKAFF
-,-,TRBJ1-2,TRBV12-3/TRBV12-4,12,TGTGCCAGCAGCCTTGGGGGAGTAGGCTACACCTTC,CASSLGGVGYTF
-,TRBD1,TRBJ2-7,TRBV10-3,16,TGTGCCATCAGTGTGTCAGGGGGCGGCCTTGAAGGGGAGCAGTACTTC,CAISVSGGGLEGEQYF
-,-,TRBJ1-5,TRBV5-1,15,TGCGCCAGCAGCTTGGACGGCGGTAGCAATCAGCCCCAGCATTTT,CASSLDGGSNQPQHF
once,-,TRBJ2-7,TRBV30,12,TGTGCCTGGAGAGGTCCCGCCTACGAGCAGTACTTC,CAWRGPAYEQYF
-,-,TRBJ2-7,TRBV7-3,14,TGTGCCAGCAGCCCGTTCGGTGGGGATTACGAGCAGTACTTC,CASSPFGGDYEQYF
once,-,TRBJ2-5,TRBV11-3,13,TGTGCCAGCAGCTTAAACAGCTTTGGGACCCAGTACTTC,CASSLNSFGTQYF
-,TRBD2,TRBJ2-1,TRBV4-3,15,TGCGCCAGCAGCCAAGGGCGGCAGCGGGGGTTTGAGCAGTTCTTC,CASSQGRQRGFEQFF
-,-,TRBJ2-1,TRBV19,20,TGTGCCAGTAGTCTATATAAGCGAGGGCGGGTAGGAGGCTCCTACAATGAGCAGTTCTTC,CASSLYKRGRVGGSYNEQFF
-,-,TRBJ2-3,TRBV28,15,TGTGCCAGCAGCCCACAGGGACCGATCACAGATACGCAGTATTTT,CASSPQGPITDTQYF